This T cell receptor beta chain was identified during a study of identical twins. Points from the study as a whole: Out-of-frame alpha sequences common to twins exhibited a surplus of low generation probability.

In its sample, this clonotype was seen a few times. The antigen is not known. TCRdb reprocessed the 5' RACE reads with MiXCR, giving one entry per CDR3 protein. The sample carries approximately 620,000 distinct CDR3 sequences, around 8.6% recorded once. In germline, CDR1 is MNHNS, CDR2 SASEGT. The length of the CDR3 is 14 residues. V dropped 6 bases and J dropped 4 bases, with 14 bases sitting between them. This sample was also put to use in a study of yellow fever vaccine responses in identical twins.

Sequenced: PBMCs. The genes are TRBV6-1 and TRBJ2-3; perhaps TRBD2 as D (6 bases). This sequence was found in a woman aged 18 to 35 in good health. As DNA, the CDR3 is TGTGCCAGCAGGAGTAGCGGAGTGGCAGATACGCAGTATTTT. Encoded protein: CASRSSGVADTQYF.